These 16 T cell receptor beta chains were all obtained from the same sample, sequenced in a study of blood T cell repertoires in COVID-19. TCRdb's table, derived via immunoSEQ multiplex PCR, lists solely in-frame clones and lacks some. The table has around 250,000 clones, around four fifths seen once; the top ten hold roughly 5%. Sequencing was carried out using peripheral blood. These receptors were taken from a man aged 80 or over with acute or convalescent COVID-19.

This clone was observed a handful of times. This sequence joins TRBV19 and TRBJ1-1, with a tentative D call TRBD1 (6 bases). Trimming cost V 5 bases and J 4 bases, with 14 bases left between them. The CDR3 runs 14 residues. Germline-derived CDR1 and CDR2 are LNHDA and SQIVND (reference sequence). Written as DNA, the CDR3 is TGTGCCAGTAGTTACCCAGGGGAGTTCACTGAAGCTTTCTTT. Translation: CASSYPGEFTEAFF.

The CDR3 DNA is TGCGCCAGCAGCCCGCTGGGGACAGGGACACAAGAGACCCAGTACTTC. This translates into CASSPLGTGTQETQYF. The chain has TRBV5-1 and TRBJ2-5; TRBD1 agrees at 9 bases. The CDR3 totals 16 residues. The V gene end was trimmed by 4 bases and the J gene end by 2 bases; junction bases not matched to a gene: 9. Germline CDR1 and CDR2: SGHRS and YFSETQ.

V usage is TRBV18 and J usage is TRBJ2-3; 8 bases match TRBD2. Germline CDR1 and CDR2: KGHSH and LQKENI. V trimming: 7 bases; J trimming: 0 bases; junction bases outside the gene matches: 6. The CDR3 totals 15 residues. The CDR3 bases are TGTGCCAGCTTAAAGCGGGGGACTAGCACAGATACGCAGTATTTT. Residues: CASLKRGTSTDTQYF. The variable domain in full, completed from reference TRBV18 and TRBJ2-3, reads NAGVMQNPRHLVRRRGQEARLRCSPMKGHSHVYWYRQLPEEGLKFMVYLQKENIIDESGMPKERFSAEFPKEGPSILRIQQVVRGDSAAYFCASLKRGTSTDTQYFGPGTRLTVL.

The V gene is TRBV6-6, the J gene TRBJ1-1; D gene unclear. The germline gives CDR1 MNHNY, CDR2 SVGAGI (reference sequence). Trimming pared 5 bases from V and 0 bases from J, leaving 13 bases between. The CDR3 contains 15 residues. The CDR3 is CASSTPGGLNTEAFF. For the CDR3, the DNA is TGTGCCAGCAGTACACCGGGAGGCCTGAACACTGAAGCTTTCTTT.

The genes are TRBV5-1 and TRBJ1-2; D gene ambiguous. V was pared by 0 bases and J by 8 bases, with 17 bases between. Germline CDR1 and CDR2: SGHRS and YFSETQ. The CDR3 extends over 15 amino acids. As DNA, the CDR3 is TGCGCCAGCAGCTTGGCCGGGGAGGGTCCAGAAGGCTACACCTTC. Translating gives CASSLAGEGPEGYTF. The full variable domain, rest sourced from reference TRBV5-1 and TRBJ1-2, is KAGVTQTPRYLIKTRGQQVTLSCSPISGHRSVSWYQQTPGQGLQFLFEYFSETQRNKGNFPGRFSGRQFSNSRSEMNVSTLELGDSALYLCASSLAGEGPEGYTFGSGTRLTVV.

The chain couples TRBV23-1 to TRBJ1-6; D unclear. TRBV23-1 is an ORF; its function is uncertain. V was trimmed by 3 bases and J by 19 bases, leaving 13 bases between them. This CDR3 has 11 residues. Written as DNA, the CDR3 is TGCGCCAGCAGTCATCTCTCCCTTGAGCACTTT. Protein: CASSHLSLEHF.

There are a few counts of this clone. The chain couples TRBV28 to TRBJ2-2; D is unclear. Germline V CDR1 and CDR2: MDHEN, SYDVKM. The CDR3 is made up of 13 amino acids. V lost 1 base, J lost 6 bases, and 6 bases lay in between. The CDR3, as DNA: TGTGCCAGCAGTTTATTGTATTCCGGGGAGCTGTTTTTT. Translated, it gives CASSLLYSGELFF. Based on the CDR3 plus reference TRBV28 and TRBJ2-2, the full variable domain is DVKVTQSSRYLVKRTGEKVFLECVQDMDHENMFWYRQDPGLGLRLIYFSYDVKMKEKGDIPEGYSVSREKKERFSLILESASTNQTSMYLCASSLLYSGELFFGEGSRLTVL.

CDR3 sequence reads: CASRAGAGSNQPQHF. The DNA of the CDR3 is TGTGCCAGCAGGGCTGGCGCGGGTAGCAATCAGCCCCAGCATTTT. The rearrangement uses TRBV2 and TRBJ1-5, with unresolved D. V was trimmed by 6 bases and J by 0 bases, leaving 12 bases between them. This CDR3 spans 15 amino acids. Germline CDR1 and CDR2: SNHLY and FYNNEI.

The chain employs TRBV5-1 and TRBJ2-2; D may be TRBD2 (6 bases). V was shortened by 3 bases and J by 5 bases, with 14 bases between the two germline ends. Germline CDR1 and CDR2: SGHRS and YFSETQ. The CDR3 is 15 residues long. CDR3: CASSSGRRDTGELFF. The CDR3 DNA is TGCGCCAGCAGCTCGGGACGGAGGGATACCGGGGAGCTGTTTTTT.

This clone turned up a few times. The chain carries TRBV6-5 and TRBJ1-3; D not resolved. The CDR3 is made up of 13 amino acids. From germline, CDR1 is MNHEY and CDR2 SVGAGI. The V and J ends lost 8 bases and 2 bases respectively, with 10 bases between them. CDR3 DNA: TGTGCCAGCGAAAGCGGGGCTGGAAACACCATATATTTT. This encodes CASESGAGNTIYF.

Here the CDR3 reads CASSLAGVATEAFF. The CDR3 DNA is TGTGCCAGCAGCTTAGCCGGAGTAGCCACTGAAGCTTTCTTT. The J gene is TRBJ1-1, the V gene TRBV7-9, with no clear D. This CDR3 is 14 amino acids long. V gave up 0 bases and J gave up 4 bases, with 9 bases separating them. The germline V gene encodes CDR1 SEHNR and CDR2 FQNEAQ (reference sequence).

This chain uses TRBV6-5 with TRBJ1-1, with TRBD1 as a possible D gene (6 bases). Germline V gene data show CDR1 as MNHEY and CDR2 as SVGAGI. The CDR3 has 14 residues. V was pared by 6 bases and J by 4 bases, with 15 bases between. The CDR3 DNA reads as TGTGCCAGCAGAAAGACCGGACAGATCACTGAAGCTTTCTTT. This codes for CASRKTGQITEAFF.

This rearrangement joins TRBV5-4 to TRBJ1-1; D perhaps matches TRBD1 (6 bases). V was clipped by 4 bases and J by 0 bases, with 7 bases between them. The CDR3 covers 13 residues. Looked up from germline, CDR1 is SGHNT and CDR2 is YYREEE (reference sequence). The CDR3 protein is CASSGQLNTEAFF. The CDR3 nucleotides read TGTGCCAGCAGCGGACAGTTGAACACTGAAGCTTTCTTT. The variable domain in full, with the rest retrieved from reference TRBV5-4 and TRBJ1-1, is ETGVTQSPTHLIKTRGQQVTLRCSSQSGHNTVSWYQQALGQGPQFIFQYYREEENGRGNFPPRFSGLQFPNYSSELNVNALELDDSALYLCASSGQLNTEAFFGQGTRLTVV.

The CDR3 region is CASSLLGPNYGYTF. The CDR3 nucleotides read TGTGCCAGCAGTTTATTGGGCCCTAACTATGGCTACACCTTC. The rearrangement links TRBV28 to TRBJ1-2, with D unresolved. Germline CDR1 MDHEN, CDR2 SYDVKM. CDR3 length: 14 residues. V shed 1 base and J shed 0 bases, with 6 bases lying between them.

This rearrangement joins TRBV28 to TRBJ2-6; no reliable D call. There are 13 residues in the CDR3. Between the trimmed V and J ends, which lost 7 bases and 1 base, there was a span of 5 bases. From germline, CDR1 is MDHEN and CDR2 SYDVKM. The chain's CDR3 is CASNPSGANVLTF. In DNA, the CDR3 is TGTGCCAGCAATCCTTCTGGGGCCAACGTCCTGACTTTC.

The chain couples TRBV18 to TRBJ2-6; no firm D call. Germline V gene sequence: CDR1 KGHSH, CDR2 LQKENI. The V end lost 0 bases, the J end lost 4 bases, and 16 bases lay between the germline ends. There are 18 residues in the CDR3. The CDR3 DNA reads as TGTGCCAGCTCACCACCGCGTCAGGCCCTGGTCGGGGCCAACGTCCTGACTTTC. Amino acid sequence: CASSPPRQALVGANVLTF.